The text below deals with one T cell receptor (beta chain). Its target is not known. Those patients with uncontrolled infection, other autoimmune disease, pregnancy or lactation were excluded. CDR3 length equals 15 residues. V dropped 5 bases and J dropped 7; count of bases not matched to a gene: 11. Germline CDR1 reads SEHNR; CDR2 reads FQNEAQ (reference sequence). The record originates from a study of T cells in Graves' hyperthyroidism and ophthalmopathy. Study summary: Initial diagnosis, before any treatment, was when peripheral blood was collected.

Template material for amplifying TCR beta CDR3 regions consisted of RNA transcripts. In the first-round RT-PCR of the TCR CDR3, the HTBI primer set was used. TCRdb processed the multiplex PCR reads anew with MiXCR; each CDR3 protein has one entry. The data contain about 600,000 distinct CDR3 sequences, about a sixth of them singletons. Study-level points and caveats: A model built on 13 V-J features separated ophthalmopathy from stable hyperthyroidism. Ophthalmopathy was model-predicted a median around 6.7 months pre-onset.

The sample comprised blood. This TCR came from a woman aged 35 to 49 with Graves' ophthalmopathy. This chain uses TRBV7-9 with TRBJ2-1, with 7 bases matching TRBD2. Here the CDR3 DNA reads TGTGCCAGCAGCCAAGTTCTGGCGGGAGCAAATGAGCAGTTCTTC. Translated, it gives CASSQVLAGANEQFF.